In its sample, the clone carrying this T cell receptor (beta chain) was seen many times. Amplification of TCR beta CDR3 regions used RNA as the template. Initially, a first-round RT-PCR of the TCR CDR3 employed the HTBI primer set. MiXCR, applied by TCRdb to the multiplex PCR reads, yields one record per CDR3 protein. The sample shows about 410,000 distinct CDR3 sequences, around 13% of them seen only once. CDR1 is SGHAT and CDR2 is FQNNGV in the germline V gene. V lost 5 bases and J 10 bases, leaving 20 bases between the germline ends. The CDR3 contains 14 residues. The sample belongs to a study of T cells in Graves' hyperthyroidism and ophthalmopathy.

This TCR was sampled from a woman aged 25 to 39 with Graves' ophthalmopathy. Sample: blood. The chain couples TRBV11-2 to TRBJ1-2; no reliable D call. The CDR3 bases are TGTGCCAGCAGCCCACTCCCGGGGAATCGCGACTACACCTTC. Translation: CASSPLPGNRDYTF.